This TCR beta chain was sequenced during a study of T cells in Graves' hyperthyroidism and ophthalmopathy. Whole-study findings and limits: Model predictions of ophthalmopathy came a median about six months before onset. Separating ophthalmopathy from stable hyperthyroidism was achieved by a 13 V-J model. Most clonotypes expanded in the thyroid (above 0.001) were also present in blood.

Germline trimming cut 0 bases from V and 5 bases from J; bases unmatched to any gene: 14. Germline CDR1 and CDR2: SEHNR and FQNEAQ (reference sequence). The CDR3 length is 18 residues. The TCR beta CDR3 regions underwent amplification using RNA transcripts as the source. HTBI primers drove first-round RT-PCR of the TCR CDR3. TCRdb reanalysed the multiplex PCR reads using MiXCR and keeps one entry per CDR3 protein. The sample yields 400,000 or so distinct CDR3 sequences, around 15% seen once. This clonotype was picked up many times. Its cognate antigen is unknown. The chain couples TRBV7-9 to TRBJ1-1, with 8 bases that match TRBD1. The sample consisted of blood. This clonotype was obtained from a man between 45 and 60 years old with Graves' ophthalmopathy. The CDR3 coding sequence is TGTGCCAGCAGCTTAGCGCCCACCGGGACAGGAATGGGAACTGAAGCTTTCTTT. Residues: CASSLAPTGTGMGTEAFF.